The clone carrying this T cell receptor beta chain was seen just once. The data are from a study of CD8 T cells in Susac syndrome. The RNA input was about 0.5 to 1 ug, and it was reverse transcribed with random hexamers. Each CDR3 protein is one row after TCRdb ran MiXCR on the immunoSEQ multiplex PCR reads. The sample contains about 430,000 distinct CDR3 sequences, around 85% of which appear only once. Negative isolation was used for CD8+ and CD4+ T cells, and FACS enrichment was applied to TEMRA cells. The sample comprised CD8+ T cells from PBMCs. This receptor was taken from a human donor with multiple sclerosis.

The CDR3: CASSWGAPTSGGVSYNEQFF. In DNA form, the CDR3 reads TGTGCCAGCAGCTGGGGGGCCCCCACTAGCGGGGGGGTCTCCTACAATGAGCAGTTCTTC. The rearrangement links TRBV27 to TRBJ2-1, with TRBD2 matching over 13 bases. The V gene's germline CDR1 is MNHEY and CDR2 SMNVEV (reference sequence). V lost 6 bases, J lost 0 bases, and 14 bases stayed unmatched. There are 20 residues in the CDR3.